Sequencing of this TCR beta chain was carried out in a study of shared clonotypes between healthy human individuals. Findings and limits, study-wide: In general, naive subsets displayed greater estimated richness than memory subsets did.

Trimming cost V 5 bases and J 0 bases, with 16 bases left between them. The germline V gene encodes CDR1 SGHRS and CDR2 YFSETQ. The CDR3 length is 16 residues. Several immunoSEQ plates received, in even portions, the genomic DNA of each subset. The assay was immunoSEQ multiplex PCR, and TCRdb's table has in-frame clones only and misses some. The profile shows roughly 2.6 million clones, about 92% of them singletons. Details on this clone: Its antigen is unidentified.

The genes are TRBV5-1 and TRBJ2-3; possibly TRBD1 for D (7 bases). Material for sequencing was naive CD4+ T cells sorted from blood. Regarding subset: CD45RA+ positively selected. The sequence was collected from a man between 18 and 35 years old in good health. The chain's CDR3 is CASRGGGTASTDTQYF. DNA for the CDR3: TGCGCCAGCAGGGGGGGCGGGACAGCTAGCACAGATACGCAGTATTTT.